One T cell receptor beta chain is described in this entry. This receptor's antigen is unknown. The data were produced on an Illumina HiSeq 2000. TCR beta cDNA libraries were prepared using 5'RACE template switching, which introduced a universal primer site and unique molecular identifiers. cDNA synthesis was primed from the TCR beta constant segment, followed by two successive PCR amplification steps. The paper's data handling went like this. MIGEC was used to demultiplex reads and group the reads by UMI, and MiTCR was used to assemble and quantify clonotypes. Only TCR cDNA sequences supported by at least two reads were kept to exclude erroneous sequences. The tcR package was used for downstream repertoire analysis, and clonotypes were matched between fractions using CDR3 nucleotide sequence together with V segment. VDJmatch was used to annotate antigen specificity against VDJdb, with one amino acid substitution allowed in CDR3. The reads went through TCRdb reprocessing, and each CDR3 protein sequence gets one entry with no DNA. The V and J calls, along with clone size, are taken from TCRdb and not from the paper's own processing. The sample's table lists a count of about 180,000 distinct CDR3 sequences. Roughly a fifth of the sample is in the top ten clones.

This sample was included in a study of T cells expressing NK-cell markers (dated by TCRdb to the early 2020s). Concerning the study at large: Roughly 8 donors provided sorted CD3+CD56+NKG2C+, CD3+CD56+NKG2C- and CD3+CD56-NKG2C+ T-cell subsets, whose TCR beta-chain repertoires were profiled. Of the eight sequenced donors, seven were found to be HCMV-seropositive and one was found to be HCMV-seronegative. Randomly selected healthy volunteers, three men and five women, were used as the eight sequenced donors. Sequencing of the libraries produced 2 x 150 bp reads on Illumina HiSeq 2000/2500, MiSeq or NextSeq.

HCMV-specific IgG was detected in serum with a commercial ELISA kit to determine HCMV serostatus. Peripheral blood mononuclear cells were isolated from blood by Ficoll density gradient centrifugation. Results and caveats for the whole study, not just this receptor: Whether the expanded NKG2C-expressing T cell clones were specific for HCMV antigens was left unclear. Those dominant clonotypes were again the most abundant among CD3+CD56-NKG2C+ cells in a handful of donors, at 28.3-60.1%. For five or six donors, the dominant CD3+CD56+NKG2C+ clonotypes were among the top 10 CD8+ clonotypes and accounted for roughly 1.0-8% of CD8+ T cells.

CDR1 and CDR2 are read off the germline V gene as SGHAT and FQNNGV. The cysteine opens and the phenylalanine closes a CDR3 of 18 amino acids. DNA is not on record. The clonotype was recovered from a man between 18 and 69 years old in good health. The sample comprised blood T cells: a sorted CD56 or NKG2C T cell subset, CD4+ or CD8+ T cells, or bulk PBMC T cells (not recorded which). The chain was built from TRBV11-2 and TRBJ2-3; with no DNA, the TCRdb D assignment of TRBD1 cannot be verified. The CDR3 here reads CASSHALYRDRSTDTQYF.